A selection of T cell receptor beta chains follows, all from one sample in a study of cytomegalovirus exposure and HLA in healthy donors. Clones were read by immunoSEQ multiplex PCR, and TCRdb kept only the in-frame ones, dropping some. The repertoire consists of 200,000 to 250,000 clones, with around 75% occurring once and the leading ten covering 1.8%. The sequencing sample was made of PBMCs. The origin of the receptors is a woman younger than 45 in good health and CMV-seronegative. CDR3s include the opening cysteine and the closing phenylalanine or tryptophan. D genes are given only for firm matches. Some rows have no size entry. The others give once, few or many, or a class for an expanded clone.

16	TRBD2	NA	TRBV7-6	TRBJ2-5	CASSFAGGPRRETQYF	TGTGCCAGCAGCTTCGCGGGAGGGCCTAGACGAGAGACCCAGTACTTC
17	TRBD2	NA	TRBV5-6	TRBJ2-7	CASSHTLFWGGTYEQYF	TGTGCCAGCAGCCATACCTTGTTTTGGGGGGGAACCTACGAGCAGTACTTC
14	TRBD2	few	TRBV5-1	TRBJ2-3	CASRLAGGADTQYF	TGCGCCAGCAGACTAGCGGGAGGGGCAGATACGCAGTATTTT
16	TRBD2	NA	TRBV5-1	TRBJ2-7	CASSLERTSGIDEQYF	TGCGCCAGCAGCTTGGAAAGGACTAGCGGGATCGACGAGCAGTACTTC
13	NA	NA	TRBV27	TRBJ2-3	CASTTLKADTQYF	TGTGCCAGCACTACGCTGAAAGCAGATACGCAGTATTTT
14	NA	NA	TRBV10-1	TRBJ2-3	CASSDGGLGDTQYF	TGCGCCAGCAGCGATGGGGGACTTGGTGATACGCAGTATTTT
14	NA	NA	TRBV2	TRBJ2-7	CASSEGPPGDEQYF	TGTGCCAGCAGTGAGGGACCCCCGGGAGACGAGCAGTACTTC
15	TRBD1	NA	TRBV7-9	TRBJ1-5	CASSLDGTDNQPQHF	TGTGCCAGTAGCTTAGACGGGACAGACAATCAGCCCCAGCATTTT
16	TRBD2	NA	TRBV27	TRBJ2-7	CASRGLAGVGGNEQYF	TGTGCCAGCCGGGGACTAGCGGGAGTAGGTGGGAACGAGCAGTACTTC
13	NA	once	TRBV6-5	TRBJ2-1	CASRSGVYNEQFF	TGTGCCAGCAGGTCGGGAGTATACAATGAGCAGTTCTTC
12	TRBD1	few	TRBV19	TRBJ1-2	CASVLTGEGYTF	TGTGCCAGTGTTTTGACAGGGGAAGGCTACACCTTC
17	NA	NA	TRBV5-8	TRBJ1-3	CASSWAFGEWSGNTIYF	TGTGCCAGCAGCTGGGCCTTCGGGGAATGGTCTGGAAACACCATATATTTT
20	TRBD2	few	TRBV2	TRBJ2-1	CASSAGLGLAGVRSYNEQFF	TGTGCCAGCAGTGCTGGATTGGGACTAGCGGGGGTACGGTCCTACAATGAGCAGTTCTTC
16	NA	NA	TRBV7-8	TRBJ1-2	CASSTQGAGQLYGYTF	TGTGCCAGCAGCACCCAAGGGGCTGGGCAACTATATGGCTACACCTTC
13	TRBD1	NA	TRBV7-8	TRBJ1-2	CASRPRGNYGYTF	TGTGCCAGCAGGCCCAGGGGGAACTATGGCTACACCTTC
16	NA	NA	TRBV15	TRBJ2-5	CATSRDQGSGQETQYF	TGTGCCACCAGCAGAGATCAAGGCAGCGGACAAGAGACCCAGTACTTC
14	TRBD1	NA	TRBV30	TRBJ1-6	CAWSPGTGESPLHF	TGTGCCTGGAGTCCGGGGACAGGGGAGTCACCCCTCCACTTT
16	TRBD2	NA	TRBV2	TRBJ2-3	CASSVLGTSGSGTQYF	TGTGCCAGCAGTGTGTTGGGGACTAGCGGGAGTGGTACGCAGTATTTT
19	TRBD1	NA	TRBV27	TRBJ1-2	CASSFRRGPGAQANYGYTF	TGTGCCAGCAGTTTCCGCAGGGGGCCCGGGGCCCAAGCTAACTATGGCTACACCTTC
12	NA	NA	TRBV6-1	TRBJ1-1	CASSSRGTEAFF	TGTGCCAGCAGTAGCCGGGGCACTGAAGCTTTCTTT
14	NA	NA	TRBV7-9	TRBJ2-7	CASSSDSYFYEQYF	TGTGCCAGCAGCTCGGACTCCTACTTCTACGAGCAGTACTTC
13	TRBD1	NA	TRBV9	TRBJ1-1	CASSRGRGAEAFF	TGTGCCAGCAGCAGGGGGCGGGGTGCTGAAGCTTTCTTT
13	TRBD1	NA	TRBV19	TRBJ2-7	CASSLGGGYEQYF	TGTGCCAGTAGCCTAGGGGGCGGCTACGAGCAGTACTTC
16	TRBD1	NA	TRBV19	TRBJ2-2	CASSALDRGDTGELFF	TGTGCCAGTAGTGCACTCGACAGGGGTGACACCGGGGAGCTGTTTTTT
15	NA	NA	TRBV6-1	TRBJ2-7	CASSVQTGAGEEQYF	TGTGCCAGCAGTGTACAGACAGGGGCGGGGGAGGAGCAGTACTTC
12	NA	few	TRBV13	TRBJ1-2	CASSFTGSGYTF	TGTGCCAGCAGCTTTACCGGGTCTGGCTACACCTTC
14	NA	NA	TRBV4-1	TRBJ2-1	CASSQDRLSWEQFF	TGCGCCAGCAGCCAAGATCGACTATCTTGGGAGCAGTTCTTC
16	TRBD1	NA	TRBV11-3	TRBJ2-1	CASSLDWGQGYNEQFF	TGTGCCAGCAGCTTAGACTGGGGACAGGGTTACAATGAGCAGTTCTTC